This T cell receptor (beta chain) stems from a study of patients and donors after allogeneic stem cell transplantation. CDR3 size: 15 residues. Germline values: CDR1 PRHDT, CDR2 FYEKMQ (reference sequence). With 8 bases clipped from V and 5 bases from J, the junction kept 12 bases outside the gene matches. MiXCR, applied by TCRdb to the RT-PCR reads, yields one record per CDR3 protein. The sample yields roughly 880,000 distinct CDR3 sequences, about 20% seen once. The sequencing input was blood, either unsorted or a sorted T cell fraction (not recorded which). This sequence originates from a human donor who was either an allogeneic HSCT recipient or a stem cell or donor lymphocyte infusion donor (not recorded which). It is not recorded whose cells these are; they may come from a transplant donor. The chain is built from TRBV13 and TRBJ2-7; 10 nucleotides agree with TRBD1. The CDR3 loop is CASLSRDRGPDEQYF. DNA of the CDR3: TGTGCCAGCCTCTCTCGGGACAGGGGACCCGACGAGCAGTACTTC.